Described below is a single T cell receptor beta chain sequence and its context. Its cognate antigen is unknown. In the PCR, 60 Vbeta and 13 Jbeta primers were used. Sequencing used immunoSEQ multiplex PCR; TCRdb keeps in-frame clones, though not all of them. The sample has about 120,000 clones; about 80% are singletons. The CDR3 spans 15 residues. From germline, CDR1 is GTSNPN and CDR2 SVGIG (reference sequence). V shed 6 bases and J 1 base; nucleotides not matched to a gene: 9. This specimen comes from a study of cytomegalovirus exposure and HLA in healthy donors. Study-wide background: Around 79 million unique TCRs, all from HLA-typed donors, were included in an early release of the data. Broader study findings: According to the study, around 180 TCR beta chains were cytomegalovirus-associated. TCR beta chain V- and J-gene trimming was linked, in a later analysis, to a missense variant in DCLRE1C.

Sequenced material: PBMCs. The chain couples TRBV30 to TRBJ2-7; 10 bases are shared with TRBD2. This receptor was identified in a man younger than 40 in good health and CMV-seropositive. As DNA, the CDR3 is TGTGCCTGTCTACCTAGCGGGAGCGGTTCCTACGAGCAGTACTTC. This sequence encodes CACLPSGSGSYEQYF.